This TCR beta chain was observed in a study of T cells in Graves' hyperthyroidism and ophthalmopathy. The investigators amplified TCR beta CDR3 regions from RNA transcripts. First-round RT-PCR targeting the TCR CDR3 was performed with the HTBI primer set. TCRdb re-called the multiplex PCR reads through MiXCR, storing one row per CDR3 protein. The sample has around 580,000 distinct CDR3 sequences; 16% are singletons. V lost 5 bases, J lost 4 bases, and 8 bases stayed unmatched. The CDR3 runs 14 residues. Germline V gene data show CDR1 as DFQATT and CDR2 as SNEGSKA (reference sequence). This clonotype has a count of ten or more.

The sample was blood. The sequence was collected from a woman under 30 with Graves' hyperthyroidism. V gene TRBV20-1 combines with J gene TRBJ2-7; 10 bases align to TRBD2. The CDR3: CSALSGGAGYEQYF. Written as DNA, the CDR3 is TGCAGTGCTTTGAGCGGGGGGGCGGGTTACGAGCAGTACTTC.